This T cell receptor beta chain was observed in a study of regulatory T cells in long-lasting Graves disease. Trimming removed 3 bases from V and 0 bases from J, with 15 bases in between. From germline, CDR1 is KGHSH and CDR2 LQKENI. This CDR3 region has 17 residues. Described time point: newly diagnosed GD, antithyroid drugs for less than 3 months. Construction of the TCR library relied on RNA isolated from PBMCs. It was American Thyroid Association guidelines that determined Graves' disease diagnosis. Libraries of TCR beta came from iRepertoire HTBI primers plus Arm-PCR of CDR3 regions. TCRdb called the multiplex PCR reads again in MiXCR, with one record for every CDR3 protein. Of some 600,000 distinct CDR3 sequences in the sample, roughly a sixth are singletons; the top ten hold around 12%. These same data were also listed under a study on T cells in Graves' hyperthyroidism and ophthalmopathy.

The chain uses TRBV18 and TRBJ1-3; possible D gene TRBD1, 5 bases. The specimen comprised peripheral blood mononuclear cells (PBMCs), sampled at new diagnosis, from a patient treated with antithyroid drugs. The TCR sequence derives from a man aged 18-30 years with Graves disease. Here the CDR3 DNA reads TGTGCCAGCTCACCCTATTCGCACAGGAACTCTGGAAACACCATATATTTT. Protein: CASSPYSHRNSGNTIYF.